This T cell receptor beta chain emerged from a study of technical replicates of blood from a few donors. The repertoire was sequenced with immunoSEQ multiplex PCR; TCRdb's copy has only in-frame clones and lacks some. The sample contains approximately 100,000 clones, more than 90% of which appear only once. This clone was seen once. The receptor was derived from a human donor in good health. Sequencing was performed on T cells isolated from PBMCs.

The CDR3 loop is CASTLGQGIYEQYF. For the CDR3, the DNA is TGTGCCAGCACTTTGGGACAGGGGATCTACGAGCAGTACTTC. The V call is TRBV28, the J call TRBJ2-7, with 10 bases matching TRBD1. The germline V gene has CDR1 MDHEN and CDR2 SYDVKM. This CDR3 has 14 amino acids. V was pared by 7 bases and J by 3 bases, with 6 bases of the junction left unmatched.